These 10 T cell receptor beta chains were sequenced from one sample in a study of blood T cells in healthy people across ages. Together with a sample-barcoded 5' primer, a J-beta primer mix was included in a second PCR lasting about 7 to 12 cycles. Each CDR3 protein gets one entry after TCRdb re-called the 5' RACE reads with MiXCR. The data show 1.5 million to 2 million distinct CDR3 sequences, 28% seen once. The sample taken for sequencing was blood. The receptors shown here come from a woman younger than 45 in good health.

The sample holds a few counts of this clonotype. The V call is TRBV28, the J call TRBJ2-7; D gene ambiguous. This CDR3 spans 13 amino acids. Trimming took 6 bases from V and 5 from J, leaving 14 bases between them. Germline lookup yields CDR1 MDHEN and CDR2 SYDVKM. Written as DNA, the CDR3 is TGTGCCAGCAGCCCCGGTCGGCCGAACGAGCAGTACTTC. It translates to CASSPGRPNEQYF.

This clonotype was seen only a few times. An end of the junction differs from the germline gene, which may be a read error. V is TRBV7-2 and J is TRBJ2-3, with D possibly TRBD1 on 8 matching bases. CDR1 is SGHTA, CDR2 FQGNSA, per germline. The CDR3 is made up of 14 amino acids. The CDR3 reads CASSPTGGADAQYF. In DNA, the CDR3 is TGTGCCAGCAGCCCTACAGGGGGGGCAGATGCGCAGTATTTT.

This clonotype has a handful of counts. The chain has TRBV19 and TRBJ2-5, with D perhaps being TRBD1 or TRBD2 (6 bases each). This CDR3 has 14 residues. Germline loops: CDR1 LNHDA, CDR2 SQIVND (reference sequence). V lost 8 bases, J lost 1 base, and 14 bases lay in between. The CDR3 here is CASRPEGVQETQYF. The CDR3 bases are TGTGCCAGTCGGCCGGAGGGGGTCCAAGAGACCCAGTACTTC.

The chain carries TRBV10-3 and TRBJ2-5; D remains ambiguous. CDR3 length: 13 residues. CDR1 ENHRY and CDR2 SYGVKD come from the germline V gene. Trimming took 2 bases from V and 11 from J, leaving 15 bases between them. The CDR3 sequence: CAISEIQSGEQYF. In nucleotides, the CDR3 is TGTGCCATCAGTGAGATACAGTCTGGTGAGCAGTACTTC.

The rearrangement joins TRBV29-1 to TRBJ2-5; D is ambiguous. Germline-derived CDR1 and CDR2 are SQVTM and ANQGSEA. This CDR3 comprises 13 residues. The V end was cut by 3 bases, the J end by 0 bases, with 8 bases between. The CDR3 here is CSVDGRDQETQYF. CDR3 coding DNA: TGCAGCGTTGATGGCAGAGACCAAGAGACCCAGTACTTC.

This clonotype occurred a few times. The rearrangement uses TRBV7-9 and TRBJ1-6; weak D call: TRBD1 (5 bases). The germline CDR1 and CDR2 sequences are SEHNR and FQNEAQ (reference sequence). The CDR3 covers 14 residues. V was pared by 7 bases and J by 7 bases, with 14 bases between. CDR3 sequence (DNA): TGTGCCAGCATTCCGGGACTGCAGAATTCACCCCTCCACTTT. It codes for CASIPGLQNSPLHF.

The count of this clonotype is one. One end of the junction fails to match germline, which may point to a read error. The V call is TRBV12-3 or TRBV12-4, the J call TRBJ1-1, with D unclear. This CDR3 region has 12 residues. Written as DNA, the CDR3 is TGTGCTAGCAGTTTTGGTCAGACTGAAGCTTTCTTT. It codes for CASSFGQTEAFF.

In the case of this clonotype: A junction end diverges from the germline sequence, so it may reflect a read error. The CDR3 reads CASNQDTGNTQYF. CDR3 DNA: TGCGCCAGCAACCAAGATACCGGGAATACGCAGTATTTT. The chain joins TRBV4-3 to TRBJ2-3; tentative D call: TRBD2 (5 bases). The germline gives CDR1 LGHNA, CDR2 YSLEER. This CDR3 has 13 amino acids.

The chain combines TRBV9 with TRBJ2-1, with unresolved D. From germline, CDR1 is SGDLS and CDR2 YYNGEE. This CDR3 is built from 16 residues. V lost 0 bases and J 1 base, leaving 11 bases between the germline ends. The CDR3 sequence is CASSVADSTSYNEQFF. Written as DNA, the CDR3 is TGTGCCAGCAGCGTAGCAGACTCAACTTCCTACAATGAGCAGTTCTTC. Full variable domain (missing parts from reference TRBV9 and TRBJ2-1): DSGVTQTPKHLITATGQRVTLRCSPRSGDLSVYWYQQSLDQGLQFLIQYYNGEERAKGNILERFSAQQFPDLHSELNLSSLELGDSALYFCASSVADSTSYNEQFFGPGTRLTVL.

The chain is built from TRBV10-3 and TRBJ2-7, with 8 bases that match TRBD1. The CDR3 has 13 residues. The V gene end was trimmed by 2 bases and the J gene end by 7 bases; junction bases not matched to a gene: 4. The germline V gene has CDR1 ENHRY and CDR2 SYGVKD. CDR3 region: CAISEGQGWEQYF. Written as DNA, the CDR3 is TGTGCCATCAGTGAGGGACAGGGTTGGGAGCAGTACTTC.